These 12 T cell receptor beta chains originate from one sample sequenced in a study of Graves' ophthalmopathy and Graves' hyperthyroidism (dated by TCRdb to 2017 to 2018). Sequencing took place on an Illumina HiSeq 2000. For repertoire sequencing, the TCR beta CDR3 regions were amplified from RNA transcripts. A first-round RT-PCR used HTBI primers with the Qiagen OneStep RT-PCR kit, followed by a second-round multiplex PCR, size selection and purification. The raw public data were reprocessed by TCRdb itself: fastp quality trimming at Q25, MiXCR clonotype calling, in-frame beta chains only. Entries that share a CDR3 protein sequence are merged under the most common genes and DNA. This sample is represented by about 1.1 million distinct CDR3 sequences; about 35% of them were singletons. Jointly, the top ten make up more than 9.5% of the sample. The specimen was peripheral blood or thyroid tissue (not recorded which). The receptors shown here come from an adult man with Graves' hyperthyroidism.

This clonotype was recorded a few times. The chain uses TRBV10-3 and TRBJ2-7; D is tentatively TRBD1 or TRBD2 (5 bases each). The CDR3 is made up of 14 amino acids. Germline V CDR1 and CDR2: ENHRY, SYGVKD. The V and J ends lost 10 bases and 4 bases respectively, with 20 bases between them. CDR3 sequence reads: CASTSPTGLYEQYF. DNA of the CDR3: TGTGCCAGCACCTCCCCGACGGGGCTATACGAGCAGTACTTC.

This clonotype has only a few counts. The chain joins TRBV29-1 to TRBJ1-3; D is undetermined. Trimming removed 7 bases at V and 0 bases at J, with 19 bases between. Per germline, CDR1 SQVTM and CDR2 ANQGSEA. This CDR3 spans 16 amino acids. CDR3 protein: CSDEYLGRISGNTIYF. CDR3 in DNA: TGCAGCGATGAGTATTTGGGCAGGATCTCTGGAAACACCATATATTTT.

This chain uses TRBV19 with TRBJ2-7; D is possibly TRBD1 (6 bases). The germline V gene has CDR1 LNHDA and CDR2 SQIVND (reference sequence). V was cut by 4 bases and J by 6 bases, with 19 bases left in between. This CDR3 is 15 amino acids long. In DNA form, the CDR3 reads TGTGCCAGTAGTACCACAGGGACCGGGCGGCGCGAGCAGTACTTC. This translates into CASSTTGTGRREQYF.

This clonotype was detected many times. The chain employs TRBV10-3 and TRBJ1-5; possibly TRBD1 for D (5 bases). V lost 10 bases and J 7 bases, leaving 17 bases between the germline ends. Germline values: CDR1 ENHRY, CDR2 SYGVKD. The CDR3 length is 13 residues. This CDR3 reads CATNVGVRQPQHF. The CDR3 DNA sequence: TGTGCCACGAACGTGGGGGTAAGACAGCCCCAGCATTTT.

This clonotype was recorded many times. The J gene is TRBJ1-1, the V gene TRBV15; D not certain. This CDR3 contains 15 residues. Trimming stripped 0 bases from V and 0 bases from J, with 8 bases between. CDR1 LNHNV and CDR2 YYDKDF come from the germline V gene (reference sequence). The CDR3 reads CATSREGRMNTEAFF. CDR3 bases: TGTGCCACCAGCAGAGAAGGCAGGATGAACACTGAAGCTTTCTTT.

CDR3: CASSRPPLYEQYF. Here the CDR3 DNA reads TGTGCCAGCAGCCGTCCCCCCCTCTACGAGCAGTACTTC. V and J are TRBV10-3 and TRBJ2-7; unclear D gene. The V end was cut by 10 bases, the J end by 3 bases, with 16 bases between. Looked up from germline, CDR1 is ENHRY and CDR2 is SYGVKD. There are 13 residues in the CDR3.

The chain links TRBV10-3 to TRBJ1-1; tentative D call: TRBD1 (6 bases). This CDR3 contains 14 residues. Trimming shortened V by 2 bases and J by 1 base, and 8 bases separated the two germline ends. The germline CDR1 and CDR2 sequences are ENHRY and SYGVKD. The CDR3 nucleotides read TGTGCCATCAGTGAGCCACAGGGGAACACTGAAGCTTTCTTT. This gives the protein CAISEPQGNTEAFF.

This clonotype was counted ten times or more. The V call is TRBV25-1, the J call TRBJ1-2, with a weak D call TRBD1 (5 bases). Trimming shortened V by 1 base and J by 6 bases, and 9 bases separated the two germline ends. CDR1 and CDR2 (germline): MGHDK, SYGVNS. This CDR3 comprises 13 residues. Written as DNA, the CDR3 is TGTGCCAGCAGTGAATTTGAGGGGAATGGCTACACCTTC. Translated: CASSEFEGNGYTF.

The chain links TRBV19 to TRBJ1-5; D is perhaps TRBD1 (5 bases). The V and J ends lost 4 bases and 4 bases respectively, with 20 bases between them. Looked up from germline, CDR1 is LNHDA and CDR2 is SQIVND (reference sequence). This CDR3 spans 17 amino acids. CDR3 DNA: TGTGCCAGTAGTAGGGACCCGACGGCTTCAGAAAATCAGCCCCAGCATTTT. Its translation is CASSRDPTASENQPQHF.

The table lists this clonotype with many counts. The rearrangement uses TRBV5-1 and TRBJ2-7; 10 bases fit TRBD1. Germline values: CDR1 SGHRS, CDR2 YFSETQ. Germline trimming cut 4 bases from V and 5 bases from J; bases unmatched to any gene: 3. The CDR3 loop spans 13 amino acids. CDR3 residues: CASSPGQGNEQYF. For the CDR3, the DNA is TGCGCCAGCAGCCCGGGACAGGGGAACGAGCAGTACTTC.

This clonotype was seen at least ten times. The V call is TRBV15, the J call TRBJ2-7; D remains unclear. Germline loops: CDR1 LNHNV, CDR2 YYDKDF (reference sequence). The germline V and J ends were trimmed by 3 bases and 3 bases, with 6 bases remaining between them. The CDR3 consists of 12 residues. CDR3 sequence (DNA): TGTGCCACCAGCAGGGGAAACTACGAGCAGTACTTC. Its protein is CATSRGNYEQYF.

The chain is built from TRBV7-2 and TRBJ2-7; 15 positions agree with TRBD2. CDR3 length: 19 amino acids. In germline, CDR1 is SGHTA, CDR2 FQGNSA. The J segment lost 4 bases and the V segment lost 6 bases, leaving 16 bases of the junction unmatched. The CDR3 here is CASSFAGLAGGRTLYEQYF. The CDR3 nucleotides read TGTGCCAGCAGTTTTGCGGGACTAGCGGGAGGCCGAACCCTTTACGAGCAGTACTTC.